Presented here are 32 T cell receptor beta chains from one specimen sequenced in a study of CD8 T cells in ankylosing spondylitis. Study-wide points: Several highly homologous variants formed a TCR beta motif that appeared characteristic of ankylosing spondylitis blood.

Their cognate antigens are unknown. TCRdb fed the 5' RACE reads into MiXCR, producing one record per CDR3 protein. The table has roughly 220,000 distinct CDR3 sequences, approximately 20% seen once; the top ten hold about 42%. The source material was blood, either unsorted or a sorted T cell fraction (not recorded which). These receptors originate from a male donor with ankylosing spondylitis.

Concerning this clonotype: The junction departs from the called germline gene at one end, perhaps through a read error. This chain connects TRBV7-8 to TRBJ2-1, with 12 bases identical to TRBD2. Germline V gives CDR1 SGHVS, CDR2 FQNEAQ. This CDR3 has 16 residues. The CDR3 is CASSLAGGPSYNEQFF. Written as DNA, the CDR3 is TGTGCCAGCAGCCTAGCGGGGGGGCCCTCCTACAATGAGCAGTTCTTC. Full variable domain (remainder filled in from reference TRBV7-8 and TRBJ2-1): GAGVSQSPRYKVAKRGQDVALRCDPISGHVSLFWYQQALGQGPEFLTYFQNEAQLDKSGLPSDRFFAERPEGSVSTLKIQRTQQEDSAVYLCASSLAGGPSYNEQFFGPGTRLTVL.

The sample holds a few counts of this clonotype. The chain joins TRBV4-1 to TRBJ1-2, with 7 bases lining up with TRBD1. With V trimmed by 0 bases and J by 5 bases, 6 bases remained unmatched. Per the germline V gene, CDR1 is MGHRA and CDR2 is YSYEKL. The CDR3 has 15 amino acids. CDR3 DNA sequence: TGCGCCAGCAGCCAAGAACAGGGGCTGGTATATGGCTACACCTTC. Residues: CASSQEQGLVYGYTF.

This clonotype was counted only a few times. The chain's CDR3 is CASGPGLSANTEAFF. The CDR3 nucleotides read TGTGCCAGCGGGCCCGGGTTATCTGCGAACACTGAAGCTTTCTTT. This chain links TRBV12-3 or TRBV12-4 with TRBJ1-1; no clear D gene. V shed 8 bases and J shed 1 base, with 17 bases lying between them. The CDR3 sequence is 15 residues long.

In this sample, this clonotype turned up a few times. This chain uses TRBV3-1 with TRBJ2-3; D unresolved. Looked up from germline, CDR1 is LGHDT and CDR2 is YNNKEL (reference sequence). This CDR3 spans 12 amino acids. The V and J ends lost 5 bases and 6 bases respectively, with 9 bases between them. The CDR3 here is CASSTDADTQYF. For the CDR3, the DNA is TGTGCCAGCAGCACCGACGCGGATACGCAGTATTTT.

V usage is TRBV4-1 and J usage is TRBJ2-3; no reliable D call. Trimming removed 1 base at V and 5 bases at J, with 13 bases between. Germline CDR1 MGHRA, CDR2 YSYEKL. The CDR3 extends over 15 amino acids. The CDR3 loop is CASSQVSVGGDTQYF. The CDR3 DNA follows: TGCGCCAGCAGCCAAGTATCGGTGGGTGGAGATACGCAGTATTTT.

This clonotype was counted a few times. V gene TRBV27 combines with J gene TRBJ2-1; 11 positions match TRBD2. CDR3 size: 20 residues. J gave up 0 bases and V 2 bases, and 12 bases lay outside the gene matches. Per germline, CDR1 MNHEY and CDR2 SMNVEV (reference sequence). This chain's CDR3 is CASSLPTGTSGFSSYNEQFF. The CDR3 nucleotides are TGTGCCAGCAGTTTACCAACCGGGACTAGCGGATTTAGCTCCTACAATGAGCAGTTCTTC.

This clonotype has only a few counts. The chain combines TRBV11-2 with TRBJ2-2; 8 bases are shared with TRBD2. V shed 2 bases and J 6 bases; nucleotides not matched to a gene: 14. From germline, CDR1 is SGHAT and CDR2 FQNNGV. This CDR3 spans 18 amino acids. The chain's CDR3 is CASSLLSLSGSPPGELFF. The CDR3 DNA reads as TGTGCCAGCAGCTTACTCTCCCTCAGCGGGAGCCCTCCCGGGGAGCTGTTTTTT.

This clonotype came up a few times. The rearrangement joins TRBV11-2 to TRBJ2-1; D remains ambiguous. The CDR3 consists of 14 residues. V was trimmed by 2 bases and J by 5 bases, leaving 10 bases between them. The germline CDR1 and CDR2 sequences are SGHAT and FQNNGV. The CDR3: CASSLSERNNEQFF. The CDR3 nucleotides are TGTGCCAGCAGCTTATCGGAGCGAAACAATGAGCAGTTCTTC.

This clonotype came up many times. This chain joins TRBV29-1 and TRBJ2-7; 7 bases are shared with TRBD1. V dropped 1 base and J dropped 7; count of bases not matched to a gene: 10. The V gene's germline CDR1 is SQVTM and CDR2 ANQGSEA. CDR3 length equals 14 residues. The CDR3 spells CSVEVAGGIGEQYF. For the CDR3, the DNA is TGCAGCGTTGAAGTGGCAGGGGGAATAGGAGAGCAGTACTTC.

The rearrangement links TRBV5-1 to TRBJ2-7; 9 nucleotides match TRBD1. The CDR3 is 17 amino acids. Germline V gene sequence: CDR1 SGHRS, CDR2 YFSETQ. V lost 0 bases to trimming and J lost 3 bases; unmatched junction nucleotides: 10. The CDR3 DNA sequence: TGCGCCAGCAGCTTGGCCGGGACAGGGCTATTTGTCTACGAGCAGTACTTC. As protein: CASSLAGTGLFVYEQYF.

The chain carries TRBV27 and TRBJ2-3, with 7 bases identical to TRBD1. The CDR3 covers 13 residues. Per germline, CDR1 MNHEY and CDR2 SMNVEV (reference sequence). Unmatched junction bases numbered 6, after V lost 6 bases and J lost 6 bases. CDR3 amino acids: CASREGGSDTQYF. In DNA form, the CDR3 reads TGTGCCAGCAGGGAAGGGGGCTCGGATACGCAGTATTTT.

The chain is built from TRBV6-4 and TRBJ2-2; D ambiguous. Germline V gene sequence: CDR1 MRHNA, CDR2 SNTAGT. V shed 1 base and J shed 1 base, with 7 bases lying between them. The CDR3 runs 15 residues. In DNA form, the CDR3 reads TGTGCCAGCAGTGACTTTAGCAGGAACACCGGGGAGCTGTTTTTT. Encoded protein: CASSDFSRNTGELFF.

V gene TRBV4-1 combines with J gene TRBJ2-7; either TRBD1 or TRBD2 may supply D (5 bases each). V lost 4 bases and J lost 9, with 22 bases in between. The germline gives CDR1 MGHRA, CDR2 YSYEKL. The CDR3 contains 15 residues. CDR3 nucleotide sequence: TGCGCCAGCAGCCCTGTTGGGGGTCCCACCTCCGGGCAGTACTTC. Protein product: CASSPVGGPTSGQYF.

This chain joins TRBV12-3 or TRBV12-4 and TRBJ2-1, with 7 bases lining up with TRBD2. The CDR3 length is 16 residues. The V gene end was trimmed by 7 bases and the J gene end by 0 bases; junction bases not matched to a gene: 9. The CDR3 loop reads CASISRRTSSYNEQFF. CDR3 coding DNA: TGTGCCAGCATCTCCCGGCGGACTAGCTCCTACAATGAGCAGTTCTTC.

This clonotype was picked up a small number of times. This chain joins TRBV25-1 and TRBJ2-2; 8 bases are shared with TRBD2. This CDR3 spans 14 amino acids. Germline CDR1 reads MGHDK; CDR2 reads SYGVNS. The ends lost 5 bases at V and 7 bases at J; junction bases unmatched: 6. The CDR3 DNA is TGTGCCAGCAGTAAAGCGGGAGAGGGCGGGGAGCTGTTTTTT. It encodes CASSKAGEGGELFF.

The chain recombines TRBV19 with TRBJ1-5; D is uncertain. Trimming took 5 bases from V and 0 from J, leaving 17 bases between them. Germline loops: CDR1 LNHDA, CDR2 SQIVND (reference sequence). This CDR3 region has 17 residues. In DNA form, the CDR3 reads TGTGCCAGTAGTCCGTCTTATAGGGATTATAGCAATCAGCCCCAGCATTTT. Amino acid sequence: CASSPSYRDYSNQPQHF.

The table lists this clonotype with a few counts. The genes are TRBV7-9 and TRBJ1-1, with 9 bases matching TRBD1. The V and J ends lost 4 bases and 6 bases, in that order; junction bases with no gene match: 6. Germline loops: CDR1 SEHNR, CDR2 FQNEAQ (reference sequence). The CDR3 consists of 14 residues. Here the CDR3 reads CASSYRGLDSEAFF. The CDR3 DNA is TGTGCCAGCAGCTACAGGGGGCTGGATTCTGAAGCTTTCTTT.

The genes are TRBV3-1 and TRBJ2-7, with D perhaps TRBD1 or TRBD2 (5 bases each). The CDR3 runs to 15 residues. CDR1 LGHDT and CDR2 YNNKEL come from the germline V gene (reference sequence). Deletions cut 4 bases from V and 3 bases from J, with 16 bases between. The DNA for the CDR3 is TGTGCCAGCAGCCGGGGAATCGGGACCGGCTACGAGCAGTACTTC. Protein sequence: CASSRGIGTGYEQYF.

The chain employs TRBV6-4 and TRBJ1-1; 8 bases are a match to TRBD1. This CDR3 has 14 residues. CDR1 is MRHNA and CDR2 is SNTAGT in the germline V gene. After removal of 6 bases from V and 4 bases from J, the junction contained 7 bases not matched to a gene. The CDR3: CASSSTGESTEAFF. CDR3 in DNA: TGTGCCAGCAGCTCGACAGGGGAGAGCACTGAAGCTTTCTTT.

This clonotype has more than one count but fewer than ten. The chain is built from TRBV29-1 and TRBJ2-2; weak D call: TRBD2 (6 bases). CDR3 length: 13 residues. V lost 7 bases, J lost 2 bases, and 11 bases lay in between. Germline V lookup: CDR1 SQVTM, CDR2 ANQGSEA. Written as DNA, the CDR3 is TGCAGCGGTAGCGGACTTAACACCGGGGAGCTGTTTTTT. This codes for CSGSGLNTGELFF.

The chain carries TRBV28 and TRBJ2-7; D gene unclear. Germline loops: CDR1 MDHEN, CDR2 SYDVKM. V was clipped by 6 bases and J by 4 bases, with 7 bases between them. This CDR3 has 11 residues. The CDR3 protein is CASSVGYEQYF. CDR3 in DNA: TGTGCCAGCAGCGTAGGGTACGAGCAGTACTTC.

This clonotype was seen a handful of times. The chain joins TRBV24-1 to TRBJ2-1; perhaps TRBD2 as D (6 bases). CDR3 length equals 18 residues. V was pared by 0 bases and J by 1 base, with 15 bases between. CDR1 and CDR2 from the germline V gene are KGHDR and SFDVKD. The CDR3 is CATSDLPGEWGSYNEQFF. The CDR3 DNA reads TGTGCCACCAGTGATTTGCCGGGGGAATGGGGTTCCTACAATGAGCAGTTCTTC.

This clonotype was seen a handful of times. The chain combines TRBV12-3 or TRBV12-4 with TRBJ2-7; D remains ambiguous. V lost 6 bases to trimming and J lost 3 bases, with 9 bases between them. The CDR3 spans 12 residues. CDR3: CASSLRFYEQYF. The CDR3 DNA reads TGTGCCAGCAGCCTTAGATTCTACGAGCAGTACTTC.

This chain joins TRBV12-3 or TRBV12-4 and TRBJ1-1; TRBD1 matches 10 bases. Unmatched junction bases numbered 4, after V lost 5 bases and J lost 4 bases. The CDR3 has 14 residues. CDR3 in DNA: TGTGCCAGCAGTAGGGACAGGGGATTCACTGAAGCTTTCTTT. Translating it yields CASSRDRGFTEAFF.

This rearrangement joins TRBV5-1 to TRBJ2-1; 10 nucleotides line up with TRBD1. The CDR3 has 15 residues. Germline CDR1 is SGHRS and CDR2 is YFSETQ. Unmatched junction bases numbered 10, after V lost 4 bases and J lost 9 bases. The CDR3 nucleotides are TGCGCCAGCAGCGTAGGGACAGGGGAAATTGGTGAGCAGTTCTTC. Encoded protein: CASSVGTGEIGEQFF.

This clonotype has more than one count but fewer than ten. The chain uses TRBV5-1 and TRBJ2-1; a possible D gene is TRBD2 (6 bases). Trimming took off 3 bases at V and 10 bases at J, with 8 bases between the two ends. The CDR3 is made up of 11 amino acids. Germline CDR1 SGHRS, CDR2 YFSETQ. CDR3 amino acids: CASSYGLEQFF. Written as DNA, the CDR3 is TGCGCCAGCAGCTATGGACTAGAGCAGTTCTTC.

CDR3 sequence reads: CASSVRGLDTDTQYF. The CDR3 nucleotides are TGTGCCAGCAGCGTTCGGGGACTAGACACAGATACGCAGTATTTT. This rearrangement joins TRBV9 to TRBJ2-3; TRBD2 agrees at 8 bases. The ends lost 2 bases at V and 2 bases at J; junction bases unmatched: 4. The CDR3 is 15 residues long. Looked up from germline, CDR1 is SGDLS and CDR2 is YYNGEE.

V is TRBV18 and J is TRBJ2-1, with a possible D match to TRBD2 (5 bases). V was pared by 1 base and J by 0 bases, with 13 bases between. The CDR3 sequence is 17 residues long. Germline V gene lookup returns CDR1 KGHSH and CDR2 LQKENI. Written as DNA, the CDR3 is TGTGCCAGCTCACCACTCGGAGGTCGGAGCTCCTACAATGAGCAGTTCTTC. This gives the protein CASSPLGGRSSYNEQFF. The full variable domain, with the rest looked up from reference TRBV18 and TRBJ2-1, is NAGVMQNPRHLVRRRGQEARLRCSPMKGHSHVYWYRQLPEEGLKFMVYLQKENIIDESGMPKERFSAEFPKEGPSILRIQQVVRGDSAAYFCASSPLGGRSSYNEQFFGPGTRLTVL.

Only a few counts were recorded for this clonotype. The V and J genes are TRBV12-3 or TRBV12-4 and TRBJ2-3; unclear D gene. V was cut by 1 base and J by 1 base, with 21 bases left in between. The CDR3 has 19 amino acids. CDR3 nucleotides: TGTGCCAGCAGTTTAGAGGGCTTTATGGACGAAGCACGCACAGATACGCAGTATTTT. Translated: CASSLEGFMDEARTDTQYF.

The chain recombines TRBV9 with TRBJ1-1; perhaps TRBD1 as D (5 bases). Germline V gene data show CDR1 as SGDLS and CDR2 as YYNGEE. Between the trimmed V and J ends, which lost 7 bases and 1 base, there was a span of 8 bases. The CDR3 runs 12 residues. The chain's CDR3 is CASGQPNTEAFF. CDR3 coding DNA: TGTGCCAGCGGACAACCGAACACTGAAGCTTTCTTT.

This chain links TRBV7-8 with TRBJ2-1; tentative D call: TRBD2 (5 bases). V lost 5 bases and J 3 bases, leaving 17 bases between the germline ends. This CDR3 is built from 16 residues. Germline V gives CDR1 SGHVS, CDR2 FQNEAQ. The CDR3 DNA follows: TGTGCCAGCAGCCCTGAGTGGGTCGGGGACTACAATGAGCAGTTCTTC. It codes for CASSPEWVGDYNEQFF.

The CDR3 DNA reads as TGTGCCAGCAGCACTAGCGGGGGGAAACCAGATACGCAGTATTTT. Encoded protein: CASSTSGGKPDTQYF. The chain uses TRBV13 and TRBJ2-3, with TRBD2 matching over 12 bases. The CDR3 spans 15 residues. The germline V gene has CDR1 PRHDT and CDR2 FYEKMQ (reference sequence). Trimming took 5 bases from V and 4 from J; bases not matched to a gene: 4.